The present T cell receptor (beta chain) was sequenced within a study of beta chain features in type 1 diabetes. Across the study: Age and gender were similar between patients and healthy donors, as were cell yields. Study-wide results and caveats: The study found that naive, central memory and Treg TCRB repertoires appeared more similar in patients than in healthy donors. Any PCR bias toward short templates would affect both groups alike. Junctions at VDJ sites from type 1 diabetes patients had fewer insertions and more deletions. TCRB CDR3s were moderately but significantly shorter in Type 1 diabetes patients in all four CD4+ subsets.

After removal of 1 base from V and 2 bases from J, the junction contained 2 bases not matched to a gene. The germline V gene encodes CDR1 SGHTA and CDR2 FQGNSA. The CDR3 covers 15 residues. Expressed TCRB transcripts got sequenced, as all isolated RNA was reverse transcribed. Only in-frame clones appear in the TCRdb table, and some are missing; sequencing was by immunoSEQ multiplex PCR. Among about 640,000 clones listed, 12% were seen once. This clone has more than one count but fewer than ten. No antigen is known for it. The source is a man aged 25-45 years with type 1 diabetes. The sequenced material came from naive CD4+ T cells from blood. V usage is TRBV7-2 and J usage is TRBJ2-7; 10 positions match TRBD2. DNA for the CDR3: TGTGCCAGCAGCTTAGGGCTAGCGGGGGCCTACGAGCAGTACTTC. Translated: CASSLGLAGAYEQYF.